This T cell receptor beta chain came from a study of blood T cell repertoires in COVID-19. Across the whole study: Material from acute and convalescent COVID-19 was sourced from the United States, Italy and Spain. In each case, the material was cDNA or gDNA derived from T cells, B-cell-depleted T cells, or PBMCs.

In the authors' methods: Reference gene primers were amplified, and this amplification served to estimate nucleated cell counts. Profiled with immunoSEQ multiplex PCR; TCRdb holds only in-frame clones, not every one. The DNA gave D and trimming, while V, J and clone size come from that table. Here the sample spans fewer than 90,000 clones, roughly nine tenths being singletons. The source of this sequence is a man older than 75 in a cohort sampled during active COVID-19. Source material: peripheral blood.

As DNA, the CDR3 is TGTGCCAGCAGTACGGGACAGGGGAATGGCTACACCTTC. Residues: CASSTGQGNGYTF. This chain joins TRBV28 and TRBJ1-2; TRBD1 matches at 10 bases. The CDR3 length is 13 residues. Germline CDR1 MDHEN, CDR2 SYDVKM. The ends lost 5 bases at V and 6 bases at J; junction bases unmatched: 3.